The 21 T cell receptor beta chains in this list originate from one sample, sequenced in a study of T cell repertoires in cytomegalovirus infection. Via MiXCR, TCRdb re-called the reads, giving one row per CDR3 protein. The sample records nearly 650,000 distinct CDR3 sequences, less than 25% being singletons. Material: CD8+ T cells from PBMCs. Every receptor here comes from a human donor in good health (CMV status not recorded). Some clones in this sample may be carry-over from other donors' samples.

This clonotype was detected ten times or more. The chain has TRBV7-2 and TRBJ2-1; TRBD2 matches 12 bases. Germline values: CDR1 SGHTA, CDR2 FQGNSA. Trimming cost V 6 bases and J 7 bases; bases outside gene matches: 4. This CDR3 contains 14 residues. The CDR3 loop reads CASSRTSGVNEQFF. The CDR3, as DNA: TGTGCCAGCAGTCGGACTAGCGGGGTAAATGAGCAGTTCTTC.

CDR3 loop: CASSSPLDAAPWQETQYF. In DNA form, the CDR3 reads TGCGCCAGCAGCTCGCCTTTGGATGCGGCCCCCTGGCAAGAGACCCAGTACTTC. The chain uses TRBV5-1 and TRBJ2-5; D not resolved. CDR3 length: 18 amino acids. Looked up from germline, CDR1 is SGHRS and CDR2 is YFSETQ. V was cut by 3 bases and J by 2 bases, with 23 bases left in between. The full variable domain, its missing parts supplied by reference TRBV5-1 and TRBJ2-5, is KAGVTQTPRYLIKTRGQQVTLSCSPISGHRSVSWYQQTPGQGLQFLFEYFSETQRNKGNFPGRFSGRQFSNSRSEMNVSTLELGDSALYLCASSSPLDAAPWQETQYFGPGTRLLVL.

This clonotype was counted at least ten times. The V and J genes are TRBV7-8 and TRBJ2-1, with D possibly called TRBD1 or TRBD2 (5 bases each). Germline V gene sequence: CDR1 SGHVS, CDR2 FQNEAQ. The CDR3 has 15 amino acids. Trimming pared 7 bases from V and 4 bases from J, leaving 17 bases between. CDR3 loop: CASTSANGAYNEQFF. CDR3 sequence (DNA): TGTGCCAGCACGTCCGCCAACGGGGCTTACAATGAGCAGTTCTTC.

This clonotype was picked up a small number of times. The V call is TRBV5-6, the J call TRBJ2-1; no clear D gene. The CDR3 spans 15 residues. Germline V CDR1 and CDR2: SGHDT, YYEEEE. Between the trimmed V and J ends, which lost 7 bases and 0 bases, there was a span of 14 bases. The CDR3 DNA follows: TGTGCCAGCCACCTGGAGTCGGGCTCCTACAATGAGCAGTTCTTC. It specifies CASHLESGSYNEQFF.

The chain combines TRBV29-1 with TRBJ1-2; TRBD1 agrees at 9 bases. Per the germline V gene, CDR1 is SQVTM and CDR2 is ANQGSEA. The CDR3 spans 13 residues. V trimming: 8 bases; J trimming: 4 bases; junction bases outside the gene matches: 8. CDR3 nucleotide sequence: TGCAGCTTCAGGACAGGGGACTCCTATGGCTACACCTTC. It encodes CSFRTGDSYGYTF.

This clonotype was detected a few times. The chain uses TRBV20-1 and TRBJ2-3, with D hard to call. Germline values: CDR1 DFQATT, CDR2 SNEGSKA (reference sequence). V gave up 5 bases and J gave up 4 bases, with 10 bases separating them. The CDR3 consists of 12 residues. DNA of the CDR3: TGCAGTGCTTACCTAGAGGCAGATACGCAGTATTTT. Encoded protein: CSAYLEADTQYF.

V gene TRBV6-2 or TRBV6-3 combines with J gene TRBJ2-5; D perhaps matches TRBD1 (5 bases). The germline CDR1 and CDR2 sequences are MNHEY and SVGEGT. The V end was cut by 2 bases, the J end by 5 bases, with 12 bases between. The CDR3 loop spans 14 amino acids. The CDR3 coding sequence is TGTGCCAGCAGTTACGGGGCCGCTTGGGAGACCCAGTACTTC. This encodes CASSYGAAWETQYF.

Ten or more counts support this clonotype. The V call is TRBV7-9, the J call TRBJ1-1; D is unresolved. The CDR3 is made up of 13 amino acids. Deletions cut 7 bases from V and 1 base from J, with 10 bases between. Germline V gene data show CDR1 as SEHNR and CDR2 as FQNEAQ (reference sequence). CDR3 residues: CASTSFPNTEAFF. DNA for the CDR3: TGTGCCAGCACCTCCTTCCCGAACACTGAAGCTTTCTTT.

The table lists this clonotype with a few counts. This chain joins TRBV28 and TRBJ2-7, with TRBD1 matching over 8 bases. There are 15 residues in the CDR3. V dropped 4 bases and J dropped 3; count of bases not matched to a gene: 8. CDR1 and CDR2 from the germline V gene are MDHEN and SYDVKM. The CDR3 nucleotides are TGTGCCAGCAGTTCCAACAGGGGGAACCTCTACGAGCAGTACGTC. Its protein product is CASSSNRGNLYEQYV.

This clonotype was seen more than once but under ten times. J is TRBJ1-2 and V is TRBV20-1; D may be TRBD1 (5 bases). V was trimmed by 6 bases and J by 7 bases, leaving 9 bases between them. From germline, CDR1 is DFQATT and CDR2 SNEGSKA (reference sequence). The CDR3 runs 10 residues. The CDR3 DNA reads TGCAGTGCGGGGGTGGGTGGCTACACCTTC. Translated: CSAGVGGYTF.

This clonotype occurred once. J is TRBJ1-2 and V is TRBV5-1; D unclear. The length of the CDR3 is 15 residues. Germline V lookup: CDR1 SGHRS, CDR2 YFSETQ. The V gene lost 2 bases and the J gene lost 0 bases, with 11 bases spanning the gap. The CDR3 region has the DNA TGCGCCAGCAGCTTTGCCGCCGGGGCTAACTATGGCTACACCTTC. Translation gives CASSFAAGANYGYTF.

As regards this clonotype: Since a much larger clone is just one base distant, this may be a read error. This chain links TRBV7-8 with TRBJ1-3; D remains ambiguous. Germline V lookup: CDR1 SGHVS, CDR2 FQNEAQ. The CDR3 contains 15 residues. The CDR3 region is CANSPGSLSGNTIYF. CDR3 DNA: TGTGCCAACAGCCCCGGATCCCTCTCTGGAAACACCATATATTTT.

On this clonotype: A read error is possible here, since a much larger clone lies one base away. The conserved closing phenylalanine or tryptophan is absent in this CDR3, likely reflecting a read error. The V call is TRBV7-6, the J call TRBJ2-1; D possibly corresponds to TRBD1 (6 bases). CDR1 is SGHVS, CDR2 FNYEAQ, per germline. This CDR3 region has 16 residues. The V and J ends lost 1 base and 6 bases respectively, with 16 bases between them. Here the CDR3 DNA reads TGTGCCAGCAGCTTAGGAGTGGGGGCAGGAATCAATGAGCAGTTCTCC. Translated: CASSLGVGAGINEQFS.

This clonotype was detected once. This sequence joins TRBV15 and TRBJ2-4, with TRBD1 identical over 7 bases. CDR3 size: 16 residues. Trimming cost V 5 bases and J 0 bases; bases outside gene matches: 7. Per germline, CDR1 LNHNV and CDR2 YYDKDF (reference sequence). For the CDR3, the DNA is TGTGCCACCAGCGGACAGGCGTCCATAGCCAAAAACATTCAGTACTTC. Translated: CATSGQASIAKNIQYF.

This chain uses TRBV28 with TRBJ2-5, with unresolved D. V lost 6 bases and J lost 3, with 11 bases in between. Germline V gives CDR1 MDHEN, CDR2 SYDVKM. The CDR3 loop spans 13 amino acids. The CDR3 spells CASSTPTEETQYF. DNA for the CDR3: TGTGCCAGCAGCACCCCGACGGAAGAGACCCAGTACTTC.

The chain joins TRBV28 to TRBJ1-1; no firm D call. CDR1 and CDR2 from the germline V gene are MDHEN and SYDVKM. This CDR3 contains 12 residues. The CDR3 sequence is CTTRAGGTEAFF. DNA for the CDR3: TGTACCACTAGGGCGGGAGGCACTGAAGCTTTCTTT.

This clonotype was observed many times. The V gene is TRBV7-9, the J gene TRBJ1-6; 8 bases are shared with TRBD1. After removal of 8 bases from V and 7 bases from J, the junction contained 4 bases not matched to a gene. There are 13 residues in the CDR3. CDR1 and CDR2 from the germline V gene are SEHNR and FQNEAQ (reference sequence). The CDR3 here is CASGQGMNSPLHF. The CDR3 bases are TGTGCCAGCGGACAGGGAATGAATTCACCCCTCCACTTT. Full variable domain (missing parts from reference TRBV7-9 and TRBJ1-6): DTGVSQNPRHKITKRGQNVTFRCDPISEHNRLYWYRQTLGQGPEFLTYFQNEAQLEKSRLLSDRFSAERPKGSFSTLEIQRTEQGDSAMYLCASGQGMNSPLHFGNGTRLTVT.

The chain joins TRBV4-1 to TRBJ1-1; a possible D gene is TRBD1 (5 bases). The ends were cut back, 0 bases at V and 9 bases at J, with 14 bases in the middle. This CDR3 has 14 amino acids. CDR1 and CDR2 from the germline V gene are MGHRA and YSYEKL. The CDR3 loop reads CASSQEVSGAQAFF. Written as DNA, the CDR3 is TGCGCCAGCAGCCAAGAAGTCTCCGGGGCCCAAGCTTTCTTT.

This clonotype was recorded only once. CDR3 residues: CASSQRSAGGYGYTF. The CDR3 DNA reads TGTGCCAGCAGCCAAAGGTCGGCAGGGGGCTATGGCTACACCTTC. The chain uses TRBV13 and TRBJ1-2, with TRBD1 matching over 7 bases. CDR1 and CDR2 from the germline V gene are PRHDT and FYEKMQ (reference sequence). The CDR3 spans 15 residues. Germline trimming cut 5 bases from V and 4 bases from J; bases unmatched to any gene: 10.

The chain carries TRBV6-2 or TRBV6-3 and TRBJ2-7; possibly TRBD2 for D (6 bases). V was pared by 4 bases and J by 2 bases, with 15 bases between. This CDR3 comprises 15 residues. The germline CDR1 and CDR2 sequences are MNHEY and SVGEGT. The CDR3 protein is CASSSSGGIPYEQYV. CDR3 sequence (DNA): TGTGCCAGCAGTTCCTCAGGAGGGATTCCCTACGAGCAGTACGTC.

This clonotype was recorded many times. The J gene is TRBJ2-5, the V gene TRBV6-6; D assignment may be TRBD1 or TRBD2 (5 bases each). The germline gives CDR1 MNHNY, CDR2 SVGAGI (reference sequence). The CDR3 sequence is 17 residues long. V was cut by 0 bases and J by 0 bases, with 14 bases left in between. This CDR3 reads CASSYSRGLEYQETQYF. In DNA form, the CDR3 reads TGTGCCAGCAGTTACTCGAGGGGCCTCGAATACCAAGAGACCCAGTACTTC.